This TCR beta chain came from a study of PD-1 blockade in classical Hodgkin lymphoma. Looked up from germline, CDR1 is MNHEY and CDR2 is SMNVEV (reference sequence). The CDR3 is 17 residues long. V lost 3 bases and J lost 7, with 23 bases in between. Time point of the sample: cycle 4 day 1 (C4D1), after 6 weeks of nivolumab. Relapse was seen in all patients after autologous stem cell transplantation, and brentuximab vedotin exposure was variable. Libraries were prepared by immunoSEQ multiplex PCR; TCRdb keeps only in-frame clonotypes and omits some of them. The table includes 40,000 to 65,000 clones, around nine tenths detected once.

This TCR was sampled from a human donor with classical Hodgkin lymphoma. This specimen was peripheral blood mononuclear cells (PBMCs), taken before the fourth cycle of nivolumab. The chain is built from TRBV27 and TRBJ2-3; D is uncertain. CDR3: CASSFYQRLLPGHTQYF. The CDR3 DNA reads TGTGCCAGCAGTTTTTACCAGCGTCTTCTTCCCGGGCATACGCAGTATTTT.